The 2 T cell receptor beta chains presented below share a single source sample, sequenced in a study of long-term antiretroviral therapy in people with HIV (dated by TCRdb to 2021 to 2024). Sequencing of the TRB variable region was done with the immunoSEQ hsTCRB v3.0 assay at survey level resolution. The clones in this table, taken by TCRdb from immuneACCESS, are in-frame only. Not every clone is retained; where verified, under half of the shortfall comes from an unresolved V gene, and the cause of the rest is unknown. The sample table lists more than 15,000 clones, 70% to 90% of them with a count of one. Of the sample, approximately 10% falls within the top ten clones. The starting material was unsorted PBMCs, obtained 0.3 years after starting antiretroviral therapy. The receptors shown here come from a man aged 18 to 30 with HIV.

The gene calls are TRBV5-6 and TRBJ1-5; TRBD1 matches at 10 bases. Trimming cost V 1 base and J 2 bases; bases outside gene matches: 9. The length of the CDR3 is 18 residues. Germline CDR1 SGHDT, CDR2 YYEEEE. CDR3 sequence (DNA): TGTGCCAGCAGCTTGAGATGGGACAGGGGTGAGGGCAATCAGCCCCAGCATTTT. Protein: CASSLRWDRGEGNQPQHF.

The chain couples TRBV10-3 to TRBJ2-1, with TRBD2 matching 12 bases. This CDR3 region has 16 residues. The germline gives CDR1 ENHRY, CDR2 SYGVKD. Unmatched junction bases numbered 9, after V lost 8 bases and J lost 4 bases. The CDR3 nucleotides read TGTGCCATCTCGACTAGCGGGGGAATAGGTTACAATGAGCAGTTCTTC. Its protein product is CAISTSGGIGYNEQFF.